These 9 T cell receptor beta chains came from one sample sequenced in a study of shared clonotypes between healthy human individuals. Assay: immunoSEQ multiplex PCR; the TCRdb copy retains only in-frame clones and omits some. The data show roughly 1,600,000 clones, 98% to 99% seen once. Sequencing input: naive CD4+ T cells sorted from blood. Subset in this sample: CD45RA+ positively selected. The receptors come from a man aged 30-40 years in good health.

The chain links TRBV7-8 to TRBJ2-4; the match to TRBD1 covers 8 bases. The CDR3 length is 16 residues. In germline, CDR1 is SGHVS, CDR2 FQNEAQ. Trimming cost V 5 bases and J 1 base; bases outside gene matches: 7. CDR3 protein: CASSQKRDRAKNIQYF. CDR3 in DNA: TGTGCCAGCAGCCAAAAGAGGGACAGGGCCAAAAACATTCAGTACTTC.

The chain carries TRBV7-2 and TRBJ2-4; D is possibly TRBD1 (7 bases). CDR1 is SGHTA, CDR2 FQGNSA, per germline. The length of the CDR3 is 14 residues. V was shortened by 6 bases and J by 14 bases, with 23 bases between the two germline ends. The CDR3 sequence is CASSPGGKRAIEYF. The CDR3 nucleotides read TGTGCCAGCAGTCCAGGGGGTAAGCGGGCAATTGAGTACTTC.

The chain is built from TRBV5-4 and TRBJ2-4; 14 positions agree with TRBD2. Germline trimming cut 3 bases from V and 8 bases from J; bases unmatched to any gene: 10. Germline CDR1 reads SGHNT; CDR2 reads YYREEE (reference sequence). The CDR3 length is 17 residues. CDR3 loop: CASSSKTSGRDQDIQYF. CDR3 DNA sequence: TGTGCCAGCAGCTCAAAGACTAGCGGGAGGGATCAGGACATTCAGTACTTC.

The chain carries TRBV5-1 and TRBJ2-3, with 12 bases lining up with TRBD2. V shed 7 bases, J shed 4 bases, and the junction held 10 bases outside the gene matches. The CDR3 is made up of 16 amino acids. Looked up from germline, CDR1 is SGHRS and CDR2 is YFSETQ. The CDR3 sequence: CASHLTSGSSADTQYF. In DNA, the CDR3 is TGCGCCAGCCACTTGACTAGCGGGAGCTCGGCAGATACGCAGTATTTT.

V is TRBV30 and J is TRBJ1-5; D may be TRBD1 (5 bases). This CDR3 is 14 amino acids long. Germline lookup yields CDR1 GTSNPN and CDR2 SVGIG (reference sequence). Trimming took off 2 bases at V and 7 bases at J, with 15 bases between the two ends. This CDR3 is CAWSSMGGGQPQHF. CDR3 nucleotides: TGTGCCTGGAGTAGTATGGGGGGAGGGCAGCCCCAGCATTTT.

This sequence joins TRBV5-4 and TRBJ2-7; 10 nucleotides match TRBD1. V lost 4 bases to trimming and J lost 0 bases; unmatched junction nucleotides: 4. The length of the CDR3 is 15 residues. In germline, CDR1 is SGHNT, CDR2 YYREEE (reference sequence). The CDR3 spells CASSGQGVGSYEQYF. For the CDR3, the DNA is TGTGCCAGCAGCGGACAGGGGGTAGGCTCCTACGAGCAGTACTTC.

In regard to this clone: Other nucleotide sequences in the sample specify the same CDR3. V usage is TRBV28 and J usage is TRBJ2-7; 8 nucleotides match TRBD1. The V gene's germline CDR1 is MDHEN and CDR2 SYDVKM. V lost 6 bases to trimming and J lost 2 bases; unmatched junction nucleotides: 3. This CDR3 contains 13 residues. CDR3 sequence (DNA): TGTGCCAGCAGACGGGGACAGGCCTACGAGCAGTACTTC. Its translation is CASRRGQAYEQYF.

The chain employs TRBV28 and TRBJ1-5; D is undetermined. Trimming pared 3 bases from V and 4 bases from J, leaving 16 bases between. CDR3 size: 16 residues. The germline CDR1 and CDR2 sequences are MDHEN and SYDVKM. DNA for the CDR3: TGTGCCAGCAGTTTGGCCCTCACAGCTCGGAATCAGCCCCAGCATTTT. Amino acid sequence: CASSLALTARNQPQHF.

The chain combines TRBV19 with TRBJ1-2, with D possibly TRBD1 on 6 matching bases. Per the germline V gene, CDR1 is LNHDA and CDR2 is SQIVND (reference sequence). Trimming took off 5 bases at V and 4 bases at J, with 11 bases between the two ends. This CDR3 contains 13 residues. This chain's CDR3 is CASSFGQTYGYTF. The CDR3 DNA reads as TGTGCCAGTAGTTTTGGACAGACCTATGGCTACACCTTC.